The present TCR beta chain was sequenced within a study of Ad26.COV2.S vaccination and SARS-CoV-2 variants. Described treatment: some 20 received Ad26.COV2.S at low or high dose, single or two shots; roughly 5 received placebo; per-sample allocation not given. On day 63 after the first injection, vaccine and placebo recipients gave samples. Profiled with immunoSEQ multiplex PCR; TCRdb holds only in-frame clones, not every one. Among about 220,000 clones listed, around 87% were seen once. This TCR came from a person aged 18 to 59 who received the Ad26.COV2.S COVID-19 vaccine or a placebo. The sequencing here drew on peripheral blood, taken in a trial of Ad26.COV2.S vaccine versus placebo.

CDR3 protein: CASSPGGLEETQYF. The CDR3 DNA follows: TGTGCCAGCAGCCCGGGTGGATTGGAAGAGACCCAGTACTTC. This sequence joins TRBV28 and TRBJ2-5; no firm D call. The CDR3 is 14 amino acids. Trimming left V 6 bases short and J 3 bases short, with 14 bases between. Looked up from germline, CDR1 is MDHEN and CDR2 is SYDVKM.